This TCR beta chain was identified during a study of T cells in Graves' hyperthyroidism and ophthalmopathy. Study-wide points: Researchers report that a 13 V-J model separated ophthalmopathy from stable hyperthyroidism.

Absence of ophthalmopathy progression within 18 months defined stable Graves' hyperthyroidism. Patients aged 18 to 65 with hyperthyroidism were newly diagnosed, with duration under 2 months. Clinicians diagnosed patients from clinical symptoms, serum thyroxine and TRAb, thyroid ultrasound and orbital computed tomography. In the case of this clonotype: What it binds is not known.

Researchers took RNA transcripts and amplified the TCR beta CDR3 regions from them. First-round RT-PCR of the TCR CDR3 relied on the HTBI primer set. A single record per CDR3 protein comes from TCRdb applying MiXCR to the multiplex PCR reads. The table lists about 700,000 distinct CDR3 sequences, around 15% of them singletons. The V segment lost 7 bases and the J segment 1 base; nucleotides outside the gene matches: 6. The CDR3 runs 14 residues. The rearrangement links TRBV12-3 or TRBV12-4 to TRBJ2-5, with 7 bases lining up with TRBD1. The sample taken for sequencing was blood. The source is a young woman with Graves' hyperthyroidism. In nucleotides, the CDR3 is TGTGCCAGCAATTTCCGGGACAGCCAAGAGACCCAGTACTTC. Translation: CASNFRDSQETQYF.